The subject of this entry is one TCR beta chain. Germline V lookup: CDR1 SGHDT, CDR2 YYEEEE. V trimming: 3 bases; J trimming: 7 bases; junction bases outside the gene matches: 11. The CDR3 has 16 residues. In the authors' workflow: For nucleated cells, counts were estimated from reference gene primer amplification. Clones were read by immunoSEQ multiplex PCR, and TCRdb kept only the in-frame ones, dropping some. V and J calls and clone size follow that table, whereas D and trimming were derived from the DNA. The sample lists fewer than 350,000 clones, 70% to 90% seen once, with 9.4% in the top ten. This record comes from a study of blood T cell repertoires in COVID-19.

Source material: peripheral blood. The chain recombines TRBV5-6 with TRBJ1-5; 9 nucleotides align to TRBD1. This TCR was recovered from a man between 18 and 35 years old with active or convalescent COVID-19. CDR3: CASSSFGPTGGQPQHF. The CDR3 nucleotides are TGTGCCAGCAGCTCATTTGGCCCGACAGGGGGACAGCCCCAGCATTTT. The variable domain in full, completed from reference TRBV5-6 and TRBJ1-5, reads DAGVTQSPTHLIKTRGQQVTLRCSPKSGHDTVSWYQQALGQGPQFIFQYYEEEERQRGNFPDRFSGHQFPNYSSELNVNALLLGDSALYLCASSSFGPTGGQPQHFGDGTRLSIL.